The T cell receptor (beta chain) described here comes from a study of blood T cells in healthy people across ages (dated by TCRdb to between 2015 and 2017). Context from the whole study: In model experiments, template switching captured about one uniquely barcoded TCR beta cDNA molecule for every two T cells. The study measured age-related changes in TCR beta repertoire diversity using deep sequencing normalized with unique cDNA molecular identifiers. Donors were grouped into four age groups: young (average roughly 16 years), middle-aged (around 39), aged (approximately 67) and long-lived (82). To avoid experimental bias, donors of different ages were distributed randomly across sequencing lanes. The study analyzed two additional independent replicas of 1 million unique cDNA reads from the same blood draw for two donors, one aged 18 to 29 and one aged 80 or older. On the study overall, not on this receptor specifically: Because profiling used bulk unsorted PBMCs, naive and antigen-experienced compartments could not be compared conclusively. Observed TCR beta diversity correlated strongly with the percentage of naive T cells measured by flow cytometry. Compared with the aged group, the long-lived group had more naive CD4+ T cells, fewer expanded clones and increased TCR diversity, a pattern suggesting age selection. Because the CMV infection status of the donors was unknown, age-related changes in expanded clonotypes may potentially have been confounded. Observed TCR beta diversity per million T cells fell roughly linearly with age, and a significant reduction was already apparent by age roughly 40. Estimates of total diversity based on one million sequenced T cells were considered lower bounds and underestimates.

On this clonotype itself: The specificity of this receptor is unknown. Qualities for individual bases were not recorded, and no much larger clone is one base off.

At the junction V is shortened by 5 bases and J by 3 bases; bases outside the gene matches: 12. CDR1 and CDR2, looked up from the germline V gene, are SGHTA and FQGNSA. The cysteine opens and the phenylalanine closes a CDR3 of 17 amino acids. The read is trimmed to its CDR3 DNA, 51 bases read in frame from base 1. The donors were 40 or so Caucasian individuals from Russia, aged 6 to 90 years, who were systemically healthy. Approximately 9.3 milliliters of peripheral blood were collected from each donor into EDTA-treated Vacutainer tubes. Ficoll-Paque density-gradient centrifugation was used to isolate PBMCs, with at least 6.5 million per sample. Trizol reagent was used to extract total RNA from PBMCs, with at least 6 micrograms per sample. Naive CD45RAhigh/CD27high T cell percentages were measured by flow cytometry on a PBMC aliquot from every donor. The library was produced with 5' RACE. The listed sequencing device is Illumina HiSeq 2500. A second about 7 to 11 cycle PCR used a sample-barcoded 5' primer and a J-beta primer mix. Each TCR beta cDNA molecule received a unique molecular identifier from a template-switch 5' adaptor carrying 12 random nucleotides. Each sample yielded at least 3 million CDR3-containing paired-end reads. First-strand cDNA was synthesized from all RNA with the Mint cDNA synthesis kit, primed by a TRBC-specific oligonucleotide. Following uracil-DNA glycosylase treatment, all cDNA underwent a first 18-cycle PCR with the universal primers M1SS and BC2_uni_R. Under the source paper's analysis protocol: Normalization of each sample was performed by random selection of 1 million high-quality reads, each carrying a distinct molecular identifier. Instead of being binned into consensus sequences, reads that shared molecular identifiers were thrown out. MiTCR, run with a Q25 quality threshold and the strictest error-elimination algorithm, handled CDR3 identification, clonotype clustering and error correction. A nonparametric unseen species model using Euler transformation provided a lower-bound estimate of total TCR beta diversity. The raw public data were reprocessed by TCRdb itself: fastp quality trimming at Q25, MiXCR clonotype calling, in-frame beta chains only. Identical CDR3 proteins give one entry, which carries the most common genes and DNA. These V and J calls are TCRdb output, not the study's own analysis. The sample yields 800,000 to 950,000 distinct CDR3 sequences; about 48% were counted once. Jointly, the top ten make up 10% to 15% of the sample.

Rearrangement joined TRBV7-2 to TRBJ2-5; 10 middle bases align to TRBD1. The sample consisted of blood. The receptor comes from a man aged 25 to 45 in good health. The CDR3 loop reads CASSPPPTGTGEETQYF. Read as DNA, the sequence is TGTGCCAGCAGCCCCCCTCCCACCGGGACAGGGGAAGAGACCCAGTACTTC.